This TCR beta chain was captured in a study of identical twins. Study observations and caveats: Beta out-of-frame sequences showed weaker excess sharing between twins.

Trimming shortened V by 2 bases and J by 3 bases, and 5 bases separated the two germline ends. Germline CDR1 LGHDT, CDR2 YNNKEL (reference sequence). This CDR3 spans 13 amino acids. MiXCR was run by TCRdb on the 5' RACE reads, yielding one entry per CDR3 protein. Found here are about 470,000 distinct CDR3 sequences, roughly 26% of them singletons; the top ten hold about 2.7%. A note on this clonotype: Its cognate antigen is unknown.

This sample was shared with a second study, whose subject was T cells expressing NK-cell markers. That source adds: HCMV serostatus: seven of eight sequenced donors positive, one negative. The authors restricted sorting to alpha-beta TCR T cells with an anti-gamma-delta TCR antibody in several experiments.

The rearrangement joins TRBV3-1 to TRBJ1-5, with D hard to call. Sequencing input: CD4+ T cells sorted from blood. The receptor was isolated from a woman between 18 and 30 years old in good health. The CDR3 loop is CASSQYFNQPQHF. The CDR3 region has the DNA TGTGCCAGCAGCCAATACTTCAATCAGCCCCAGCATTTT.